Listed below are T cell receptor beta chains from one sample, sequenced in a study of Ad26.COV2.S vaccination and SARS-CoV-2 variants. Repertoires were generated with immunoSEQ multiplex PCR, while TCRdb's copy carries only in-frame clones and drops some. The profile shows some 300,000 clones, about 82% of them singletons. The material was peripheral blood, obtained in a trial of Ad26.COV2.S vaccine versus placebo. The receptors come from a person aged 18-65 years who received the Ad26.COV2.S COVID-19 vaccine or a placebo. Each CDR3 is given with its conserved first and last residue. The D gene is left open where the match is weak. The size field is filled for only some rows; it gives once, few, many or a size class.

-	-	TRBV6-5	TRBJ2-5	CASSLRGSTQETQYF	TGTGCCAGCAGCCTCCGCGGGTCCACTCAAGAGACCCAGTACTTC
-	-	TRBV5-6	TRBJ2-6	CASRSRGSGANVLTF	TGTGCCAGCAGATCAAGGGGCTCTGGGGCCAACGTCCTGACTTTC
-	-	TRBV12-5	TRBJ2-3	CASGEGSSGADTQYF	TGTGCTAGTGGTGAGGGGTCATCGGGGGCGGATACGCAGTATTTT
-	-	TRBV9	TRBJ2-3	CASSVAGTDTQYF	TGTGCCAGCAGCGTAGCAGGGACAGATACGCAGTATTTT
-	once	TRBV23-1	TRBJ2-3	CASSHRIPGRSYPDTQYF	TGCGCCAGCAGTCATCGGATACCGGGACGAAGTTACCCAGATACGCAGTATTTT
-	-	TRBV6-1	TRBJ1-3	CASSEGQEFRTIYF	TGTGCCAGCAGTGAAGGACAGGAATTTCGGACCATATATTTT
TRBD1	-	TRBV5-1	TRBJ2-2	CASSFRTGATGELFF	TGCGCCAGCAGCTTTAGGACAGGGGCCACCGGGGAGCTGTTTTTT
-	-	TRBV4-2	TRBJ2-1	CASSQVRGGVSYNEQFF	TGTGCCAGCAGCCAAGTTAGAGGGGGGGTATCCTACAATGAGCAGTTCTTC
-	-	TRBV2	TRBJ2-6	CASRMENSGANVLTF	TGTGCCAGCAGGATGGAGAACTCTGGGGCCAACGTCCTGACTTTC
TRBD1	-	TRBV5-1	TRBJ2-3	CASSPDRPQDTQYF	TGCGCCAGCAGCCCGGACAGGCCCCAAGATACGCAGTATTTT
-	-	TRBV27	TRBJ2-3	CASSDRADTQYF	TGTGCCAGCAGCGACCGTGCAGATACGCAGTATTTT
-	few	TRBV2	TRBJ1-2	CASSQTPGYGYTF	TGTGCCAGCAGTCAGACCCCTGGCTATGGCTACACCTTC
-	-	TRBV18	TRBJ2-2	CASSPRGPTGELFF	TGTGCCAGCTCACCTCGGGGACCCACCGGGGAGCTGTTTTTT
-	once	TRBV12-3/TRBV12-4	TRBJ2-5	CASSLQGPETQYF	TGTGCCAGCAGTCTACAGGGCCCAGAGACCCAGTACTTC
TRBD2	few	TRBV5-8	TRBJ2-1	CASSLKTQRGNYNEQFF	TGTGCCAGCAGCTTAAAAACTCAGCGGGGGAACTACAATGAGCAGTTCTTC
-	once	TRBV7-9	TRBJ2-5	CASSLSYQETQYF	TGTGCCAGCAGCTTAAGTTATCAAGAGACCCAGTACTTC
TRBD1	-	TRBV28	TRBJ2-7	CASMRQGARYEQYF	TGTGCCAGCATGAGACAGGGGGCTCGCTACGAGCAGTACTTC
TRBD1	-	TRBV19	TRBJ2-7	CASSPGTASYEQYF	TGTGCCAGTAGCCCAGGGACAGCATCCTACGAGCAGTACTTC
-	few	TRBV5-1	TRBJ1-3	CASSVDGGNTIYF	TGCGCCAGCAGCGTGGACGGTGGAAACACCATATATTTT
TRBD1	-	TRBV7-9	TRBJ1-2	CASSLAGGVTGYGYTF	TGTGCCAGCAGCTTAGCCGGTGGGGTGACAGGGTATGGCTACACCTTC
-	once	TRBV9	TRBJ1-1	CASGTGNTEAFF	TGTGCCAGCGGCACAGGGAACACTGAAGCTTTCTTT
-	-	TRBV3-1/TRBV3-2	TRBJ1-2	CASSQDIAINYGYTF	TGTGCCAGCAGCCAAGATATAGCTATCAACTATGGCTACACCTTC
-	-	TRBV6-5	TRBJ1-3	CASSYFSGNTIYF	TGTGCCAGCAGTTACTTCTCTGGAAACACCATATATTTT
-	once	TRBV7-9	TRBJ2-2	CASTLGELFF	TGTGCCAGCACCCTAGGGGAGCTGTTTTTT
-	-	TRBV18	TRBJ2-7	CASSPVRRDYEQYF	TGTGCCAGCTCACCAGTTAGGCGTGACTACGAGCAGTACTTC
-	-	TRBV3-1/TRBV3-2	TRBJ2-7	CASSSWGTSFYEQYF	TGTGCCAGCAGCTCATGGGGGACCTCTTTCTACGAGCAGTACTTC
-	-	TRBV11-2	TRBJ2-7	CASSQGRSYEQYF	TGTGCCAGCAGCCAGGGTCGGTCCTACGAGCAGTACTTC
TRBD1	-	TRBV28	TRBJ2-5	CASSGDRGQQETQYF	TGTGCCAGCAGTGGGGACAGGGGGCAACAGGAGACCCAGTACTTC
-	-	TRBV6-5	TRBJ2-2	CASTQQGSNTGELFF	TGTGCCAGCACTCAACAGGGATCGAACACCGGGGAGCTGTTTTTT
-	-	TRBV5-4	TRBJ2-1	CASSLEGVADNEQFF	TGTGCCAGCAGCCTAGAGGGGGTCGCCGACAATGAGCAGTTCTTC
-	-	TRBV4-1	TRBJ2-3	CASSQFRPTDTQYF	TGCGCCAGCAGCCAGTTTCGGCCGACCGATACGCAGTATTTT
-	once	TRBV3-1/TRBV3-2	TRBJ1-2	CASSQGGGAGYTF	TGTGCCAGCAGCCAAGGAGGAGGGGCGGGCTACACCTTC
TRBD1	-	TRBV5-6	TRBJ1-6	CASSGGDRVGNSPLHF	TGTGCCAGCAGCGGGGGAGACAGGGTGGGTAATTCACCCCTCCACTTT
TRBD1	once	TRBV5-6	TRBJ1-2	CASSVGQPYGYTF	TGTGCCAGCAGCGTGGGACAGCCCTATGGCTACACCTTC
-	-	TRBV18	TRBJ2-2	CACLYRDPGSSGELFF	TGTGCCTGCCTATACCGGGACCCCGGGTCTTCTGGGGAGCTGTTTTTT
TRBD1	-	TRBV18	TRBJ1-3	CASSTLGQGTAGNTIYF	TGTGCCAGCTCAACACTTGGACAGGGGACTGCAGGAAACACCATATATTTT
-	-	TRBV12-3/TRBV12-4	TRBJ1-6	CASSLTDSPLHF	TGTGCCAGCAGTTTAACGGATTCACCCCTCCACTTT
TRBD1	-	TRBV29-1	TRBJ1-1	CSVRQGGRTEAFF	TGCAGCGTCCGACAGGGGGGGAGGACTGAAGCTTTCTTT
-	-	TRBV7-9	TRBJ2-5	CASSEQGYQETQYF	TGTGCCAGCAGCGAACAGGGTTACCAAGAGACCCAGTACTTC
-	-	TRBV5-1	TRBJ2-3	CASSGTGKPDTQYF	TGCGCCAGCAGCGGAACCGGGAAACCAGATACGCAGTATTTT
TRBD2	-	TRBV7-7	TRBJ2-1	CASSLVLSTSGSHNEQFF	TGTGCCAGCAGCTTAGTCCTTTCGACTAGCGGGTCCCACAATGAGCAGTTCTTC
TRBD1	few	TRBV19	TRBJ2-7	CASKGQGSSYEQYF	TGTGCCAGCAAGGGACAGGGAAGCTCCTACGAGCAGTACTTC
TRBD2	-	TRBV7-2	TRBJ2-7	CASSLRRGLAGSYEQYF	TGTGCCAGCAGCTTAAGGAGGGGCCTAGCGGGCTCCTACGAGCAGTACTTC
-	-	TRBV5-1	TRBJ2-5	CASSSQETQYF	TGCGCCAGCAGCTCACAAGAGACCCAGTACTTC
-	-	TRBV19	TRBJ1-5	CASSIWGYSNQPQHF	TGTGCCAGTAGTATATGGGGATATAGCAATCAGCCCCAGCATTTT
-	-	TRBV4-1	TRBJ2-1	CASSSRDAQFF	TGCGCCAGCAGCTCTAGGGATGCGCAGTTCTTC
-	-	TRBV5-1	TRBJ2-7	CASSLSASYEQYF	TGCGCCAGCAGCCTTAGCGCCTCCTACGAGCAGTACTTC
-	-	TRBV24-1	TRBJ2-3	CATSTASTDTQYF	TGTGCCACCAGTACCGCTAGCACAGATACGCAGTATTTT
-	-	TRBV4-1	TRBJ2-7	CASSQGGGNLLSSSYEQYF	TGCGCCAGCAGCCAAGGAGGGGGGAACCTACTATCAAGCTCCTACGAGCAGTACTTC
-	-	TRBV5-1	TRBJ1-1	CASSLDDRDTEAFF	TGCGCCAGCAGCTTGGACGACCGGGACACTGAAGCTTTCTTT
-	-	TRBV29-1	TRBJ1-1	CSVESGTVEAFF	TGCAGCGTCGAAAGCGGGACGGTTGAAGCTTTCTTT
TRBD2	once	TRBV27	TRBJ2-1	CASRPGTSGTSSYNEQFF	TGTGCCAGCAGGCCCGGGACTAGCGGTACGAGCTCCTACAATGAGCAGTTCTTC
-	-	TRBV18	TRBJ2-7	CASSPAGSSYEQYF	TGTGCCAGCTCACCGGCCGGGAGCTCCTACGAGCAGTACTTC
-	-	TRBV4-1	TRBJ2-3	CASSLKIRDLRTDTQYF	TGCGCCAGCAGCCTCAAGATCCGGGACTTAAGGACAGATACGCAGTATTTT
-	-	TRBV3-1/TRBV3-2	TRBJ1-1	CASAGISVGEAFF	TGTGCCAGCGCAGGAATCTCCGTTGGGGAAGCTTTCTTT
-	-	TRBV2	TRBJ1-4	CASSVYVRAEKLFF	TGTGCCAGCAGTGTGTACGTGAGGGCTGAAAAACTGTTTTTT
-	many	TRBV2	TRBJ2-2	CASGVGGELFF	TGTGCCAGCGGGGTGGGCGGGGAGCTGTTTTTT
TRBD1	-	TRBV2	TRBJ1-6	CASSWTGENSPLHF	TGTGCCAGCAGTTGGACAGGGGAAAATTCACCCCTCCACTTT